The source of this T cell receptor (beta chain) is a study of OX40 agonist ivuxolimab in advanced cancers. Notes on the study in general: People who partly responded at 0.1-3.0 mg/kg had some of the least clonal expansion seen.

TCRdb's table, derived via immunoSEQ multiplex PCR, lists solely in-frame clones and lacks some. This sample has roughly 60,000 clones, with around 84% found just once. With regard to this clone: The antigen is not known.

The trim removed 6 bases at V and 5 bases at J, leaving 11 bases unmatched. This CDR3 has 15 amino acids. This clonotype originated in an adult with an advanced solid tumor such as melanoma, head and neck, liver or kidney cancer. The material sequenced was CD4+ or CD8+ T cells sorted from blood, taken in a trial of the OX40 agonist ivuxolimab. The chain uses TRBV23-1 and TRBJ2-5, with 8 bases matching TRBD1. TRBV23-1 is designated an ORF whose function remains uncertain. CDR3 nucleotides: TGCGCCAGCAGCCCCGGACAGGGACTTCGCGAGACCCAGTACTTC. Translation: CASSPGQGLRETQYF.